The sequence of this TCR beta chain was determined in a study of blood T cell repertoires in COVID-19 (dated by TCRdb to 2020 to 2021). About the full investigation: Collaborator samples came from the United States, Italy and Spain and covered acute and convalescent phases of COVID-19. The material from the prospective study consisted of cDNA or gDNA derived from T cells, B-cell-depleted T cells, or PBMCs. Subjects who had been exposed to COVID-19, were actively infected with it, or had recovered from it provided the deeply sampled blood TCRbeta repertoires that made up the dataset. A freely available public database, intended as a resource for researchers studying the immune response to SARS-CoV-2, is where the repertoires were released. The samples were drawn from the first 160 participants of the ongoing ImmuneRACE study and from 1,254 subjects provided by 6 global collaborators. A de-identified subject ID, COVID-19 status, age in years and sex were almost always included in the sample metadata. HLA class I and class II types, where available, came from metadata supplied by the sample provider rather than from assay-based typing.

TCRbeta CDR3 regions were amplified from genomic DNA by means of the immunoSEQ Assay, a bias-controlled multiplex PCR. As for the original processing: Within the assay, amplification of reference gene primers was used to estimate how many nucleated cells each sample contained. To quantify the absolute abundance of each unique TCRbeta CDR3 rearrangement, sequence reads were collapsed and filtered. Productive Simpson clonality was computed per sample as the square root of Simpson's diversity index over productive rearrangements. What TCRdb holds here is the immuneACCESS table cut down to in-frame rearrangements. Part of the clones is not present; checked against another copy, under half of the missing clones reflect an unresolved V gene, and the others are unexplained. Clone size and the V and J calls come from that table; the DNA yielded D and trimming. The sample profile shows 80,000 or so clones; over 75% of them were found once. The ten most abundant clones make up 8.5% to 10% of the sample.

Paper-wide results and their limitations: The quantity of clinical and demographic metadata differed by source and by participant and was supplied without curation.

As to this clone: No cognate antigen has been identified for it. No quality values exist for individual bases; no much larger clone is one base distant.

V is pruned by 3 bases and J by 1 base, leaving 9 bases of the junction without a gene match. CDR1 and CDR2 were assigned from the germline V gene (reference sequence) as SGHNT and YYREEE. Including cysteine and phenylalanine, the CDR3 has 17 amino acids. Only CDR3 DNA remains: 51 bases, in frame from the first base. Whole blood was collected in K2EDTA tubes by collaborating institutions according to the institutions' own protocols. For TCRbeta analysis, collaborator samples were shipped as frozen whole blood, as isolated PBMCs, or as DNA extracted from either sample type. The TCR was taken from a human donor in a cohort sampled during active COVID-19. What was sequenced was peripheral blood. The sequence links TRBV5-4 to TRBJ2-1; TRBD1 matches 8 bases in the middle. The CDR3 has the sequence CASSWGQVLSSYNEQFF. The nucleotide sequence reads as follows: TGTGCCAGCAGCTGGGGACAGGTTTTATCATCCTACAATGAGCAGTTCTTC.